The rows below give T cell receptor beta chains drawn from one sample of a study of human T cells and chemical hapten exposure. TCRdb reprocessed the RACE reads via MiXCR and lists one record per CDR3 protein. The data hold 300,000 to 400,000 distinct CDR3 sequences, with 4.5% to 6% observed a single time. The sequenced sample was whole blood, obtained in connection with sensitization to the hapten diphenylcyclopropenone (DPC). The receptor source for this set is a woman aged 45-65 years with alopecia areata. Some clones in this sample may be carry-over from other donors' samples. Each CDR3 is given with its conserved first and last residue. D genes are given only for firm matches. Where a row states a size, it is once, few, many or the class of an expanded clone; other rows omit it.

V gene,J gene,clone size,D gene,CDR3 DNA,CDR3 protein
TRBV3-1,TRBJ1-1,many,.,TGTGCCAGCAGCCAAGATCGAGGCAGTGGCTCCACTGAAGCTTTCTTT,CASSQDRGSGSTEAFF
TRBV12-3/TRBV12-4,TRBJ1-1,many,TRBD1,TGTGCCAGCAGTCACCGGGACAGGGTTGAAGCTTTCTTT,CASSHRDRVEAFF
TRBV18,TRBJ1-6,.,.,TGTGCCAGCTCCCTTGAGACGGTCTATAATTCACCCCTCCACTTT,CASSLETVYNSPLHF
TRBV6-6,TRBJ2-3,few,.,TGTGCCAGCAGCCTTATACTAGCCCCAGATACGCAGTATTTT,CASSLILAPDTQYF
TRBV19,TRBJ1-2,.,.,TGTGCCAGTAGTATGAGGGACCCTTCACGCTATGGCTACACCTTC,CASSMRDPSRYGYTF
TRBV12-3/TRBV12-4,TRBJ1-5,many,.,TGTGCCAGCAGTTTAGCGCGGGGGGTTGAGCATTTT,CASSLARGVEHF
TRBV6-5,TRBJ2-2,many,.,TGTGCCAGCAGATCAGGAGCGAACACCGGGGAGCTGTTTTTT,CASRSGANTGELFF
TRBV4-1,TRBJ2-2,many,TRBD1,TGCGCCAGCAGCCAGGAACACAGGGGAAGGCCGAACACCGGGGAGCTGTTTTTT,CASSQEHRGRPNTGELFF
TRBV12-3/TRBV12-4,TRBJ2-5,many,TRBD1,TGTGCCAGCAGCACCGGGACAGCCAGGGCCCAGTACTTC,CASSTGTARAQYF
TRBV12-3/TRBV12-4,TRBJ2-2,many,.,TGTGCCAGCAGTTTCCCCAGGGTCCGCACCGGGGAGCTGTTTTTT,CASSFPRVRTGELFF
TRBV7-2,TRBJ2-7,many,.,TGTGCCAGCAGCTTACATTCCCGAAGCTCCTACGAGCAGTACTTC,CASSLHSRSSYEQYF
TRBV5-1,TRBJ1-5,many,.,TGCGCCAGCAGCTTGGTCGCAGGGGACCATCAGCCCCAGCATTTT,CASSLVAGDHQPQHF
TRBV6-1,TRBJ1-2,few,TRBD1,TGTGCCAGCAGTGGGGACAGGACAAACTATGGCTACACCTTC,CASSGDRTNYGYTF
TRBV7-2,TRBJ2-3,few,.,TGTGCCAGCAGCCCAGTTGGCGGTCGCACAGATACGCAGTATTTT,CASSPVGGRTDTQYF
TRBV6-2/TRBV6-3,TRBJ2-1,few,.,TGTGCCAGCAGGGATTATAGAGAGGATAGGGATAATGAGCAGTTCTTC,CASRDYREDRDNEQFF
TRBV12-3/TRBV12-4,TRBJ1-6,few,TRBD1,TGTGCCAGGGCTGAGGCAGGGGGAAGGTCACCCCTCCACTTT,CARAEAGGRSPLHF
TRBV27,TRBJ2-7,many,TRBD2,TGTGCCAGCAGTGGCGGGAGCTGGAGCGAGCAGTACTTC,CASSGGSWSEQYF